This T cell receptor (beta chain) was profiled in a study of PD-1 blockade in classical Hodgkin lymphoma. In every patient, relapse followed autologous stem cell transplantation, while exposure to brentuximab vedotin differed. Generated by immunoSEQ multiplex PCR, the TCRdb table keeps only in-frame clones and is missing some. The repertoire includes 43,000 or so clones, 88% of them detected once, and just over 9% sits in the top ten. The V gene lost 2 bases and the J gene lost 7 bases, with 6 bases spanning the gap. CDR1 KGHSH and CDR2 LQKENI come from the germline V gene. CDR3 length equals 12 residues.

This receptor was identified in a human donor with classical Hodgkin lymphoma. Sequenced material: peripheral blood mononuclear cells (PBMCs), taken at baseline. The chain employs TRBV18 and TRBJ2-4, with D hard to call. CDR3 amino acids: CASSPESNIQYF. The CDR3 DNA is TGTGCCAGCTCACCAGAGTCCAACATTCAGTACTTC. Filled out from reference TRBV18 and TRBJ2-4, the complete variable domain reads NAGVMQNPRHLVRRRGQEARLRCSPMKGHSHVYWYRQLPEEGLKFMVYLQKENIIDESGMPKERFSAEFPKEGPSILRIQQVVRGDSAAYFCASSPESNIQYFGAGTRLSVL.